This TCR beta chain was observed in a study of blood T cells in healthy people across ages. PCR was performed a second time for roughly 7 to 12 cycles using a sample-barcoded 5' primer and a J-beta primer mix. The template-switch adaptor was a 5' adaptor with 12 random nucleotides. It tagged each cDNA molecule. TCRdb reprocessed the 5' RACE reads via MiXCR and lists one record per CDR3 protein. The table shows hundreds of thousands of distinct CDR3 sequences, with over 45% occurring only once. The CDR3 has 16 residues. The germline V gene has CDR1 LGHNA and CDR2 YNFKEQ. The junction had 19 bases not matched to a gene; V was cut back by 5 bases and J by 10 bases.

The sequencing sample was made of blood. This rearrangement joins TRBV4-2 to TRBJ2-7; 8 bases line up with TRBD1. The sequence was collected from a woman aged 55-75 years in good health. Written as DNA, the CDR3 is TGTGCCAGCAGCGACCCGTGGGTTGGACAGGGATCGATCCAGTACTTC. Residues: CASSDPWVGQGSIQYF.